Listed here is a single T cell receptor (beta chain). Its specificity is unknown. A much larger clone differs from this one at a single base, so this may be a read error. V lost 3 bases and J lost 4, with 12 bases in between. Germline V gene lookup returns CDR1 KGHSH and CDR2 LQKENI. This CDR3 has 14 residues. Making TCR cDNA involved 5'RACE template switching, which added UMIs and a universal primer site. Using its own MiXCR run on the 5' RACE reads, TCRdb lists one record per CDR3 protein. The data hold about 160,000 distinct CDR3 sequences, with more than 5.5% observed a single time. These data come from a study of T cells after yellow fever vaccination. Findings of the study overall: Within FACS-sorted repertoires, abundant clonotypes contaminating from the bulk population could be present. Weaker overall, the secondary response nonetheless peaked faster (day 5 versus 15). Post-booster samples contained most primary-vaccination clones (approximately 96% CD4, around 90% CD8).

The TCR comes from a man aged 18 to 29 who received the YFV17D yellow fever vaccine. Source: CD4+ T cells sorted from PBMCs, taken less than 6 days after the first yellow fever vaccination. The chain recombines TRBV18 with TRBJ1-2; D is uncertain. CDR3 region: CASSPPVGIYGYTF. CDR3 nucleotides: TGTGCCAGCTCACCCCCCGTGGGGATCTATGGCTACACCTTC.